These 19 T cell receptor beta chains share one sample of origin, sequenced in a study of blood T cell repertoires in COVID-19. Measured with immunoSEQ multiplex PCR; TCRdb has only the in-frame clones, and not every one. The sample carries 250,000 to 300,000 clones, approximately 82% recorded once. The sequenced sample was PBMCs or T cells enriched from blood (not recorded which). These receptor sequences come from a man aged 40-49 years who had been exposed to COVID-19.

The J gene is TRBJ2-2, the V gene TRBV28; 8 bases align to TRBD2. Germline CDR1 MDHEN, CDR2 SYDVKM. After removal of 5 bases from V and 8 bases from J, the junction contained 7 bases not matched to a gene. The CDR3 totals 14 residues. The CDR3: CASSSGTRGGELFF. CDR3 DNA: TGTGCCAGCAGTAGCGGGACTAGAGGTGGGGAGCTGTTTTTT.

V usage is TRBV4-1 and J usage is TRBJ1-2, with D tentatively TRBD1 (6 bases). V was trimmed by 1 base and J by 4 bases, leaving 16 bases between them. CDR1 is MGHRA, CDR2 YSYEKL, per germline. The CDR3 runs to 16 residues. The CDR3 DNA sequence: TGCGCCAGCAGCCAAGCGTCCGGGACAAACATCTATGGCTACACCTTC. It specifies CASSQASGTNIYGYTF.

The chain employs TRBV14 and TRBJ2-7, with D maybe TRBD2 (6 bases). The CDR3 length is 13 residues. Looked up from germline, CDR1 is SGHDN and CDR2 is FVKESK. Trimming removed 10 bases from V and 0 bases from J, with 13 bases in between. Written as DNA, the CDR3 is TGTGCCACCCGGGACTTCAGCTCCTACGAGCAGTACTTC. Protein sequence: CATRDFSSYEQYF.

The J gene is TRBJ2-7, the V gene TRBV5-1; 7 bases align to TRBD2. CDR1 SGHRS and CDR2 YFSETQ come from the germline V gene. The CDR3 covers 14 residues. J lost 4 bases, V lost 4 bases, and 8 bases had no gene match. CDR3 nucleotides: TGCGCCAGCAGCCCTCGGGGGGATGGGTACGAGCAGTACTTC. Protein product: CASSPRGDGYEQYF.

This clone was counted between two and nine times. The rearrangement uses TRBV4-1 and TRBJ1-6, with no clear D. The V and J ends lost 0 bases and 4 bases respectively, with 13 bases between them. This CDR3 has 17 residues. In germline, CDR1 is MGHRA, CDR2 YSYEKL. Here the CDR3 reads CASSQEVGQAYNSPLHF. The CDR3 nucleotides are TGCGCCAGCAGCCAAGAGGTCGGCCAGGCTTATAATTCACCCCTCCACTTT.

The sample holds a few counts of this clone. The gene calls are TRBV10-1 and TRBJ2-1; TRBD2 matches 11 bases. The CDR3 spans 12 residues. J gave up 10 bases and V 4 bases, and 0 bases lay outside the gene matches. Germline CDR1 WNHNN, CDR2 SYGVQD (reference sequence). The CDR3 region has the DNA TGCGCCAGCAGTGGGACTAGCGGGGAGCAGTTCTTC. Protein product: CASSGTSGEQFF.

The chain employs TRBV19 and TRBJ1-1; D is undetermined. The germline V gene has CDR1 LNHDA and CDR2 SQIVND (reference sequence). Trimming left V 9 bases short and J 0 bases short, with 20 bases between. This CDR3 is built from 16 residues. The CDR3 region is CASRLGRGSMNTEAFF. The CDR3 DNA sequence: TGTGCCAGCCGATTGGGTCGAGGTTCAATGAACACTGAAGCTTTCTTT.

V and J are TRBV6-5 and TRBJ2-7; TRBD2 matches 8 bases. The CDR3 covers 13 residues. The germline gives CDR1 MNHEY, CDR2 SVGAGI. The J segment lost 11 bases and the V segment lost 6 bases, leaving 12 bases of the junction unmatched. The CDR3 DNA is TGTGCCAGCAGCTTAGGGAGCGGGAGAATCAAGTACTTC. Its protein is CASSLGSGRIKYF.

The chain uses TRBV30 and TRBJ1-1; D unresolved. In germline, CDR1 is GTSNPN, CDR2 SVGIG (reference sequence). The V and J ends lost 6 bases and 0 bases respectively, with 14 bases between them. The CDR3 length is 14 residues. CDR3 residues: CACHAVTLNTEAFF. The DNA for the CDR3 is TGTGCCTGTCACGCGGTGACTTTGAACACTGAAGCTTTCTTT.

The J gene is TRBJ2-1, the V gene TRBV27; D gene ambiguous. Germline V gene sequence: CDR1 MNHEY, CDR2 SMNVEV (reference sequence). V dropped 0 bases and J dropped 6 bases, with 12 bases sitting between them. This CDR3 region has 15 residues. CDR3 in amino acids: CASSLSLVVGNEQFF. The CDR3 bases are TGTGCCAGCAGTTTATCCCTAGTGGTGGGCAATGAGCAGTTCTTC.

V gene TRBV20-1 combines with J gene TRBJ2-3, with 8 nucleotides matching TRBD2. Germline CDR1 reads DFQATT; CDR2 reads SNEGSKA (reference sequence). V was pared by 3 bases and J by 4 bases, with 9 bases of the junction left unmatched. The CDR3 length is 15 residues. For the CDR3, the DNA is TGCAGTGCTAGTCTGCCAACTAGCGGCCCAGATACGCAGTATTTT. It codes for CSASLPTSGPDTQYF.

The V call is TRBV6-2 or TRBV6-3, the J call TRBJ2-1, with 7 bases identical to TRBD2. Germline trimming cut 5 bases from V and 0 bases from J; bases unmatched to any gene: 16. Germline assignment: CDR1 MNHEY and CDR2 SVGEGT. This CDR3 region has 19 residues. The CDR3 sequence is CASSGDYLTQPSSYNEQFF. DNA for the CDR3: TGTGCCAGCAGTGGGGACTACCTAACACAGCCAAGCTCCTACAATGAGCAGTTCTTC.

This sequence joins TRBV27 and TRBJ2-2; D possibly corresponds to TRBD1 (6 bases). The CDR3 is 15 residues long. The germline V gene has CDR1 MNHEY and CDR2 SMNVEV (reference sequence). V was shortened by 7 bases and J by 4 bases, with 16 bases between the two germline ends. The CDR3: CASTDSGVGTGELFF. In nucleotides, the CDR3 is TGTGCCAGCACCGACTCAGGGGTCGGCACCGGGGAGCTGTTTTTT.

The genes are TRBV7-9 and TRBJ2-5; a weak D match, TRBD1 (6 bases). Trimming cost V 0 bases and J 2 bases, with 10 bases left between them. Germline CDR1 SEHNR, CDR2 FQNEAQ (reference sequence). The CDR3 is 15 amino acids. The DNA of the CDR3 is TGTGCCAGCAGCTTAGCGGGGCAGGGGCAAGAGACCCAGTACTTC. This gives the protein CASSLAGQGQETQYF.

This chain joins TRBV24-1 and TRBJ2-2; TRBD1 aligns across 8 bases. Germline lookup yields CDR1 KGHDR and CDR2 SFDVKD. V was pared by 5 bases and J by 4 bases, with 5 bases of the junction left unmatched. This CDR3 contains 15 residues. The CDR3 spells CATSGWTGSTGELFF. CDR3 DNA sequence: TGTGCCACCAGTGGTTGGACAGGGAGCACCGGGGAGCTGTTTTTT.

The rearrangement joins TRBV5-1 to TRBJ1-5, with D possibly TRBD1 on 6 matching bases. V was trimmed by 4 bases and J by 4 bases, leaving 15 bases between them. CDR3 length: 15 residues. Germline CDR1 SGHRS, CDR2 YFSETQ. The CDR3 loop is CASSLDTGPNQPQHF. In DNA form, the CDR3 reads TGCGCCAGCAGCCTCGATACAGGGCCGAATCAGCCCCAGCATTTT.

The rearrangement joins TRBV7-3 to TRBJ1-5; D is unresolved. With 2 bases removed from V and 4 bases from J, the gap between germline ends came to 6 bases. Germline CDR1 SGHTA, CDR2 FQGTGA. The CDR3 loop spans 13 amino acids. The CDR3: CASSLAQNQPQHF. CDR3 DNA: TGTGCCAGCAGCTTAGCCCAGAATCAGCCCCAGCATTTT.

The V gene is TRBV3-1 (or the pseudogene TRBV3-2), the J gene TRBJ1-1; possibly TRBD1 for D (6 bases). The CDR3 is made up of 18 amino acids. Germline V gene lookup returns CDR1 LGHDT and CDR2 YNNKEL (reference sequence). The V and J ends lost 5 bases and 0 bases respectively, with 22 bases between them. The CDR3 spells CASSFFASRGGLNTEAFF. The CDR3 DNA is TGTGCCAGCAGCTTTTTCGCCTCTCGGGGGGGGCTGAACACTGAAGCTTTCTTT.

The rearrangement joins TRBV24-1 to TRBJ2-7; the D is unclear. Per germline, CDR1 KGHDR and CDR2 SFDVKD. The length of the CDR3 is 13 residues. Trimming took 6 bases from V and 3 from J, leaving 11 bases between them. The CDR3 nucleotides are TGTGCCACCAGTCGAGGCGCCGGCTACGAGCAGTACTTC. This encodes CATSRGAGYEQYF.